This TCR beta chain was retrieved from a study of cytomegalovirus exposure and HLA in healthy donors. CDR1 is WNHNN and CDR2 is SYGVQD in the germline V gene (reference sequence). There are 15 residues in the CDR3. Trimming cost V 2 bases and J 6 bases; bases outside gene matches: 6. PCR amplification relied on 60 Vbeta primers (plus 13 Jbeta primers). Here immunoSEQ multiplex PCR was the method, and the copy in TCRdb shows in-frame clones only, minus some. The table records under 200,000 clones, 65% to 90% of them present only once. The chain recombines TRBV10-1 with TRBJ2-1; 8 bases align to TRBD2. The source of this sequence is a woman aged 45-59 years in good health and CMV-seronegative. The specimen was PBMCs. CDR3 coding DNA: TGCGCCAGCAGTGAGGACCCGGGACTAGTCAATGAGCAGTTCTTC. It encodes CASSEDPGLVNEQFF.